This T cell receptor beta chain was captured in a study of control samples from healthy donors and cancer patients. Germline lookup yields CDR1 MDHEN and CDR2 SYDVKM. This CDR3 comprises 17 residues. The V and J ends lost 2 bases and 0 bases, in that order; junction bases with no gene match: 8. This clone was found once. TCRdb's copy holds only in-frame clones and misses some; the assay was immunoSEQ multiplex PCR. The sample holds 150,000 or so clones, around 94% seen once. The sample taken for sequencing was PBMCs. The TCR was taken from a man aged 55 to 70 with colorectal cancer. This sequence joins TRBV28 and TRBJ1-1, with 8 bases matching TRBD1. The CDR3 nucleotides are TGTGCCAGCAGTTTACTGGCGGACAGGGTGATGAACACTGAAGCTTTCTTT. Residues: CASSLLADRVMNTEAFF. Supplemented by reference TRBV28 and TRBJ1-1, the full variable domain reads DVKVTQSSRYLVKRTGEKVFLECVQDMDHENMFWYRQDPGLGLRLIYFSYDVKMKEKGDIPEGYSVSREKKERFSLILESASTNQTSMYLCASSLLADRVMNTEAFFGQGTRLTVV.